This T cell receptor (beta chain) was obtained from a study of T cells expressing NK-cell markers. Looking at the study overall: According to the study, TCR beta repertoires originated from sorted CD3+CD56+NKG2C+, CD3+CD56+NKG2C- and CD3+CD56-NKG2C+ T cells. Study outcomes and limitations: A few of the donors also had these clonotypes leading their CD3+CD56-NKG2C+ fraction.

On this clonotype itself: What it binds is unknown.

The TCR beta cDNA came from 5'RACE template switching with UMIs. TCRdb re-called the 5' RACE reads and catalogs CDR3 proteins one per entry, DNA excluded. The repertoire table contains over 150,000 distinct CDR3 sequences. The source is a man aged 18 to 70 in good health. Sequencing input: blood T cells: a sorted CD56 or NKG2C T cell subset, CD4+ or CD8+ T cells, or bulk PBMC T cells (not recorded which).

CDR3 region: CASSSERGAYEQYF. The chain has TRBV19 and TRBJ2-7; the D call from TCRdb, TRBD2, cannot be confirmed without DNA. This CDR3 has 14 amino acids. Germline assignment: CDR1 LNHDA and CDR2 SQIVND (reference sequence).